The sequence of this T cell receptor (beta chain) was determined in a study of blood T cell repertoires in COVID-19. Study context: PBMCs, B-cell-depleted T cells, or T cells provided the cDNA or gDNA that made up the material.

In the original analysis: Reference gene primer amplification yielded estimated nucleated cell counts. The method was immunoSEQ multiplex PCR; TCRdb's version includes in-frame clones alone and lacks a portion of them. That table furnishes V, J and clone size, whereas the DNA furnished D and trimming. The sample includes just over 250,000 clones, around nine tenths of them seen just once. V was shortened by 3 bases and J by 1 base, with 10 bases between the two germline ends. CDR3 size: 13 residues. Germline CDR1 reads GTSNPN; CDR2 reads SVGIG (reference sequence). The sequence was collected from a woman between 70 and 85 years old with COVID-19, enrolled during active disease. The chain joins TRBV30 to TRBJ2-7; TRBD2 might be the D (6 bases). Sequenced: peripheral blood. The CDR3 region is CAWSGSWSYEQYF. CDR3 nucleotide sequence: TGTGCCTGGAGCGGGAGTTGGTCCTACGAGCAGTACTTC.